This T cell receptor beta chain was captured in a study of cytomegalovirus exposure and HLA in healthy donors. Using immunoSEQ multiplex PCR, the repertoire was profiled, and TCRdb retains in-frame clones only, with some absent. Here the sample spans roughly 150,000 clones, roughly 90% being singletons. On this clone: The target antigen is unknown.

Study-level findings and limits: The study flagged about 160 TCR beta chains as cytomegalovirus-associated.

The source of this sequence is a man in his late teens or twenties in good health and CMV-seropositive. The sample taken for sequencing was PBMCs.

CDR3 sequence reads: CASRGGRETYNEQFF. The CDR3 DNA follows: TGTGCCAGCAGGGGGGGGCGCGAGACCTACAATGAGCAGTTCTTC. V is TRBV28 and J is TRBJ2-1, with D perhaps matching TRBD2 (7 bases). The CDR3 covers 15 residues. CDR1 and CDR2 from the germline V gene are MDHEN and SYDVKM. With 6 bases removed from V and 2 bases from J, the gap between germline ends came to 14 bases.